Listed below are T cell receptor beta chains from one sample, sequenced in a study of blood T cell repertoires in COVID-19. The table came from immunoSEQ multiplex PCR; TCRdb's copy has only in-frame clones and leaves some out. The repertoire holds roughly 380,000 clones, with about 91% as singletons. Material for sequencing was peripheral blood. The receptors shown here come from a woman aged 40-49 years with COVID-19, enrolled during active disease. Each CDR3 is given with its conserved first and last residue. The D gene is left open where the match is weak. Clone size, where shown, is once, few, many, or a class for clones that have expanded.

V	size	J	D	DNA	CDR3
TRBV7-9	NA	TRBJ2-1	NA	TGTGCCAGCAGCTTTAAAGGTTTAGCGGCCTACAATGAGCAGTTCTTC	CASSFKGLAAYNEQFF
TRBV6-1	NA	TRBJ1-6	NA	TGTGCCAGCAGGCTCCCGGCGGGGGGAAATTCACCCCTCCACTTT	CASRLPAGGNSPLHF
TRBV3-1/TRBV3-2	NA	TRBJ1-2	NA	TGTGCCAGCAGCCATGCTACGGGCAGGGTTGGCTACACCTTC	CASSHATGRVGYTF
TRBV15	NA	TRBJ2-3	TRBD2	TGTGCCACCAGCAGAGGTAGAACGGGAGGGCCTGATACGCAGTATTTT	CATSRGRTGGPDTQYF
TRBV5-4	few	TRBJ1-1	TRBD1	TGTGCCAGCAGCTTTTTACAGGGGGCGCGTTCGTACACTGAAGCTTTCTTT	CASSFLQGARSYTEAFF
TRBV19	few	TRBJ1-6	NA	TGTGCCAGTAGTATAACCGGGCTACAGGCACCCCTCCACTTT	CASSITGLQAPLHF
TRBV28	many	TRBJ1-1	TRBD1	TGTGCCAGCAGTTTAGGGACAGGGGCGGTCACTGAAGCTTTCTTT	CASSLGTGAVTEAFF
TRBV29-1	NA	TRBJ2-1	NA	TGCAGCGTTGACGGCCCACTCGGGGGTTCCTACAATGAGCAGTTCTTC	CSVDGPLGGSYNEQFF
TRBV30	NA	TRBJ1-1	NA	TGTGCCTGGAAAGACAGGTACATGAACACTGAAGCTTTCTTT	CAWKDRYMNTEAFF
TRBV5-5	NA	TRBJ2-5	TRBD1	TGTGCCAGCAGCTTTCTCGACAGGGGGCCGGGAGAGACCCAGTACTTC	CASSFLDRGPGETQYF
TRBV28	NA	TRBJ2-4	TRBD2	TGTGCCAGCAGTTTAGGTATAGGGGCTAGCGGTTATGGCATTCAGTACTTC	CASSLGIGASGYGIQYF
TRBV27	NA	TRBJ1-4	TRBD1	TGTGCCAGCAGTTTAAACAGGGACAGTGAAAAACTGTTTTTT	CASSLNRDSEKLFF
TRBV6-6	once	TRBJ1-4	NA	TGTGCCAGCAGTACCGGGAGGAATGAAAAACTGTTTTTT	CASSTGRNEKLFF
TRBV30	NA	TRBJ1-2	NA	TGTGCCTGGAGTGTTGGGGGCAGCATTAACTATGGCTACACCTTC	CAWSVGGSINYGYTF
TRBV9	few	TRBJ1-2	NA	TGTGCCAGCAGCGCCTCCTCTAACTATGGCTACACCTTC	CASSASSNYGYTF
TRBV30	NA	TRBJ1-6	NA	TGTGCCTGGAGTTCGGACAGCTATTCACCCCTCCACTTT	CAWSSDSYSPLHF
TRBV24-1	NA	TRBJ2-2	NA	TGTGCCACCCAGACTGAAGGTTGGGGGCCTTCCGGGGAGCTGTTTTTT	CATQTEGWGPSGELFF
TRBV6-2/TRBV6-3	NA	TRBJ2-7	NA	TGTGCCAGCAGCCACTTACTCGAGCAGTACTTC	CASSHLLEQYF
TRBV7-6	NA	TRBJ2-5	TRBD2	TGTGCCAGCAGCTCTAGCGGGAGATCGGGAGGAGAGACCCAGTACTTC	CASSSSGRSGGETQYF
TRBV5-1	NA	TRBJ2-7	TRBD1	TGCGCCAGCAGCTTGGATGGGACAGGGACAAACGAGCAGTACTTC	CASSLDGTGTNEQYF
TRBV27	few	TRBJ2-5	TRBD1	TGTGCCAGCAGCCAGGGGGACCAGACCCAGTACTTC	CASSQGDQTQYF
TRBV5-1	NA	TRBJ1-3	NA	TGCGCCAGCAGCGTGACAAGCTCTGGAAACACCATATATTTT	CASSVTSSGNTIYF
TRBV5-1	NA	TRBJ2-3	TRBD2	TGCGCCAGCAGCCTCGCGGGAGGACGCACAGATACGCAGTATTTT	CASSLAGGRTDTQYF
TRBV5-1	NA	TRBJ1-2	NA	TGCGCCAGCAGCTATGACATGAACTATGGCTACACCTTC	CASSYDMNYGYTF
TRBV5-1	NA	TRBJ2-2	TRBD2	TGCGCCAGCAGGGTCGGGACTATCGCCGGGGAGCTGTTTTTT	CASRVGTIAGELFF
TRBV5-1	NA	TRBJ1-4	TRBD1	TGCGCCAGCAGCACCCGGGACAGGGGGGATGAAAAACTGTTTTTT	CASSTRDRGDEKLFF
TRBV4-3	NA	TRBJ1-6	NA	TGCGCCAGCAGCCCAAGGCTGAGGGATTCACCCCTCCACTTT	CASSPRLRDSPLHF
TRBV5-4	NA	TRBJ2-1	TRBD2	TGTGCCAGCAGCTTGGGCGGGGGGGGCCTCGATGAGCAGTTCTTC	CASSLGGGGLDEQFF